The 25 T cell receptor beta chains below come from one sample, sequenced in a study of cytomegalovirus exposure and HLA in healthy donors. Use of 60 Vbeta and 13 Jbeta primers characterized the PCR. Here immunoSEQ multiplex PCR was the method, and the copy in TCRdb shows in-frame clones only, minus some. The table has over 75,000 clones, around 59% seen once. The sequenced sample was PBMCs. The receptors derive from a human donor in good health.

The chain carries TRBV9 and TRBJ1-6; tentative D call: TRBD1 (5 bases). The CDR3 has 14 amino acids. The V and J ends lost 0 bases and 10 bases respectively, with 11 bases between them. The germline V gene has CDR1 SGDLS and CDR2 YYNGEE. The CDR3 sequence: CASSVGREGSPLHF. As DNA, the CDR3 is TGTGCCAGCAGCGTAGGTAGGGAGGGGTCACCCCTCCACTTT.

This clone has a single count. The rearrangement joins TRBV12-5 to TRBJ1-1; the D gene is possibly TRBD1 (5 bases). The CDR3 runs 15 residues. Between the trimmed V and J ends, which lost 7 bases and 4 bases, there was a span of 19 bases. The V gene's germline CDR1 is LGHNT and CDR2 FRNRAP. CDR3 region: CASAGRGARGTEAFF. In DNA, the CDR3 is TGTGCTAGTGCCGGGCGGGGCGCCCGGGGCACTGAAGCTTTCTTT.

The rearrangement uses TRBV16 and TRBJ1-1; D remains ambiguous. The CDR3 has 13 residues. Germline CDR1 is KGHSY and CDR2 is FQNENV. Trimming took 4 bases from V and 0 from J, leaving 6 bases between them. In DNA, the CDR3 is TGTGCCAGCAGCCCCGTCTTGAACACTGAAGCTTTCTTT. This gives the protein CASSPVLNTEAFF. Full variable domain (rest looked up from reference TRBV16 and TRBJ1-1): GEEVAQTPKHLVRGEGQKAKLYCAPIKGHSYVFWYQQVLKNEFKFLISFQNENVFDETGMPKERFSAKCLPNSPCSLEIQATKLEDSAVYFCASSPVLNTEAFFGQGTRLTVV.

A single count supports this clone. The chain couples TRBV5-8 to TRBJ1-5; TRBD1 is a possible D gene (5 bases). This CDR3 has 14 residues. Trimming took off 6 bases at V and 0 bases at J, with 10 bases between the two ends. From germline, CDR1 is SGHTS and CDR2 YDEGEE. The CDR3 DNA reads TGTGCCAGCAATCGGCAGGGTAGCAATCAGCCCCAGCATTTT. Translated: CASNRQGSNQPQHF. Using reference TRBV5-8 and TRBJ1-5 for the parts outside the CDR3, the full variable domain is EAGVTQSPTHLIKTRGQQATLRCSPISGHTSVYWYQQALGLGLQFLLWYDEGEERNRGNFPPRFSGRQFPNYSSELNVNALELEDSALYLCASNRQGSNQPQHFGDGTRLSIL.

Written as DNA, the CDR3 is TGCAGCGGCAAAAAGGTTGGGGCGGTAGATGAGCAGTTCTTC. It specifies CSGKKVGAVDEQFF. The rearrangement uses TRBV29-1 and TRBJ2-1; the D gene is possibly TRBD1 (5 bases). This CDR3 contains 14 residues. The germline V gene has CDR1 SQVTM and CDR2 ANQGSEA. Trimming left V 7 bases short and J 8 bases short, with 21 bases between.

J is TRBJ2-7 and V is TRBV5-1; TRBD1 might be the D (5 bases). Germline CDR1 reads SGHRS; CDR2 reads YFSETQ. Trimming pared 2 bases from V and 5 bases from J, leaving 11 bases between. CDR3 length: 13 amino acids. This CDR3 reads CASSLKGNNEQYF. CDR3 nucleotides: TGCGCCAGCAGCTTAAAGGGGAACAACGAGCAGTACTTC. Drawing the rest from reference TRBV5-1 and TRBJ2-7, the complete variable domain is KAGVTQTPRYLIKTRGQQVTLSCSPISGHRSVSWYQQTPGQGLQFLFEYFSETQRNKGNFPGRFSGRQFSNSRSEMNVSTLELGDSALYLCASSLKGNNEQYFGPGTRLTVT.

A few counts support this clone. The rearrangement joins TRBV4-1 to TRBJ1-6; D is uncertain. The ends were cut back, 1 base at V and 15 bases at J, with 10 bases in the middle. Germline V gene data show CDR1 as MGHRA and CDR2 as YSYEKL. The CDR3 extends over 12 amino acids. The CDR3, as DNA: TGCGCCAGCAGCCAAGTACTCGGGAGCCTCCACTTT. The encoded protein is CASSQVLGSLHF.

The chain recombines TRBV6-5 with TRBJ1-6; no firm D call. There are 15 residues in the CDR3. The germline CDR1 and CDR2 sequences are MNHEY and SVGAGI. Trimming took off 6 bases at V and 9 bases at J, with 18 bases between the two ends. For the CDR3, the DNA is TGTGCCAGCAGCCGTGCCCAAAGGGCGGGTTCACCCCTCCACTTT. It translates to CASSRAQRAGSPLHF.

The chain links TRBV13 to TRBJ2-1; 10 bases are a match to TRBD2. From germline, CDR1 is PRHDT and CDR2 FYEKMQ (reference sequence). V lost 10 bases and J lost 5; bases outside the gene matches: 8. The CDR3 covers 14 residues. The CDR3 reads CATASGGHHNEQFF. CDR3 DNA sequence: TGTGCCACAGCTAGCGGGGGCCATCACAATGAGCAGTTCTTC.

The chain uses TRBV7-6 and TRBJ2-5; a possible D gene is TRBD2 (5 bases). V was clipped by 4 bases and J by 2 bases, with 11 bases between them. CDR1 and CDR2 from the germline V gene are SGHVS and FNYEAQ. The CDR3 is made up of 14 amino acids. The CDR3 reads CASSWELVQETQYF. For the CDR3, the DNA is TGTGCCAGCAGCTGGGAGCTAGTTCAAGAGACCCAGTACTTC.

This sequence joins TRBV5-1 and TRBJ2-7; 10 positions agree with TRBD1. Germline lookup yields CDR1 SGHRS and CDR2 YFSETQ. After removal of 4 bases from V and 3 bases from J, the junction contained 7 bases not matched to a gene. This CDR3 region has 15 residues. CDR3 protein: CASSGMTGGGYEQYF. Written as DNA, the CDR3 is TGCGCCAGCAGCGGGATGACAGGGGGCGGCTACGAGCAGTACTTC.

The chain employs TRBV9 and TRBJ1-5; 9 bases line up with TRBD1. The CDR3 consists of 16 residues. From germline, CDR1 is SGDLS and CDR2 YYNGEE. V lost 4 bases to trimming and J lost 2 bases; unmatched junction nucleotides: 7. DNA of the CDR3: TGTGCCAGCAGCCCGACAGGGGGAATGGGCAATCAGCCCCAGCATTTT. As protein: CASSPTGGMGNQPQHF.

The CDR3 sequence: CASSYAAGTGGYGYTF. The CDR3 region has the DNA TGCGCCAGCAGCTACGCCGCCGGGACAGGGGGGTATGGCTACACCTTC. The chain recombines TRBV5-1 with TRBJ1-2; TRBD1 matches 11 bases. With 3 bases clipped from V and 5 bases from J, the junction kept 9 bases outside the gene matches. The CDR3 loop spans 16 amino acids. Looked up from germline, CDR1 is SGHRS and CDR2 is YFSETQ.

The chain carries TRBV6-1 and TRBJ1-1; perhaps TRBD1 as D (6 bases). V was pared by 6 bases and J by 7 bases, with 12 bases between. CDR3 length: 12 amino acids. Germline V gene lookup returns CDR1 MNHNS and CDR2 SASEGT. The CDR3 DNA reads as TGTGCCAGCAGACCCGACAGGCATGAAGCTTTCTTT. This translates into CASRPDRHEAFF.

The rearrangement joins TRBV5-6 to TRBJ1-2; the D gene is possibly TRBD1 (6 bases). The CDR3 length is 15 residues. Germline CDR1 reads SGHDT; CDR2 reads YYEEEE. Between the trimmed V and J ends, which lost 3 bases and 2 bases, there was a span of 14 bases. The CDR3 reads CASSSYRELNYGYTF. CDR3 sequence (DNA): TGTGCCAGCAGCTCTTACAGGGAACTCAACTATGGCTACACCTTC.

The chain carries TRBV19 and TRBJ2-5, with 8 bases identical to TRBD1. Germline V CDR1 and CDR2: LNHDA, SQIVND (reference sequence). The ends lost 3 bases at V and 1 base at J; junction bases unmatched: 4. This CDR3 has 15 amino acids. The CDR3 DNA is TGTGCCAGTAGTATCTCCGGACAGGGCCAAGAGACCCAGTACTTC. Translated: CASSISGQGQETQYF. Based on the CDR3 plus reference TRBV19 and TRBJ2-5, the full variable domain is DGGITQSPKYLFRKEGQNVTLSCEQNLNHDAMYWYRQDPGQGLRLIYYSQIVNDFQKGDIAEGYSVSREKKESFPLTVTSAQKNPTAFYLCASSISGQGQETQYFGPGTRLLVL.

The chain combines TRBV18 with TRBJ2-2, with D maybe TRBD1 (5 bases). Germline V lookup: CDR1 KGHSH, CDR2 LQKENI. Trimming stripped 2 bases from V and 5 bases from J, with 9 bases between. This CDR3 is built from 14 residues. CDR3 nucleotides: TGTGCCAGCTCACCAATGGACACAACCGGGGAGCTGTTTTTT. Amino acids: CASSPMDTTGELFF.

The rearrangement joins TRBV7-9 to TRBJ2-7, with 14 bases aligning to TRBD2. The CDR3 covers 16 residues. V lost 5 bases to trimming and J lost 4 bases; unmatched junction nucleotides: 7. Germline V gene lookup returns CDR1 SEHNR and CDR2 FQNEAQ (reference sequence). DNA of the CDR3: TGTGCCAGCAGCCCCCAAGGACTAGCGGGGGGTTACGAGCAGTACTTC. Residues: CASSPQGLAGGYEQYF.

This clone was observed a few times. The V call is TRBV4-1, the J call TRBJ2-3, with D hard to call. Germline loops: CDR1 MGHRA, CDR2 YSYEKL. V lost 1 base to trimming and J lost 5 bases, with 19 bases between them. The CDR3 runs 17 residues. The DNA of the CDR3 is TGCGCCAGCAGCCAAGCCCCCCCCGGAGTCCCACGAGATACGCAGTATTTT. Protein: CASSQAPPGVPRDTQYF.

The genes are TRBV12-5 and TRBJ2-2; 10 bases agree with TRBD1. The CDR3 totals 12 residues. Germline CDR1 and CDR2: LGHNT and FRNRAP. The J segment lost 7 bases and the V segment lost 10 bases, leaving 3 bases of the junction unmatched. The CDR3 protein is CATRTGGGELFF. CDR3 DNA sequence: TGTGCTACTAGGACAGGGGGCGGGGAGCTGTTTTTT.

J is TRBJ1-6 and V is TRBV7-3; 9 nucleotides line up with TRBD1. The trim removed 5 bases at V and 8 bases at J, leaving 7 bases unmatched. There are 15 residues in the CDR3. Germline V gene lookup returns CDR1 SGHTA and CDR2 FQGTGA. The CDR3 bases are TGTGCCAGCAGCCCCGGGACAGGGCCTTATTCACCCCTCCACTTT. This sequence encodes CASSPGTGPYSPLHF.

The DNA of the CDR3 is TGTGCCAGCAGCGTTGTTTCAAATCAACCAGGGCGTGGGAAAAGGAAGACCACTGAAGCTTTCTTT. Translated: CASSVVSNQPGRGKRKTTEAFF. The gene calls are TRBV9 and TRBJ1-1; D is possibly TRBD1 (5 bases). Trimming removed 2 bases at V and 4 bases at J, with 36 bases between. Germline assignment: CDR1 SGDLS and CDR2 YYNGEE. The CDR3 extends over 22 amino acids.

V and J are TRBV19 and TRBJ1-5, with no clear D. This CDR3 contains 17 residues. Trimming pared 4 bases from V and 0 bases from J, leaving 16 bases between. Germline CDR1 is LNHDA and CDR2 is SQIVND (reference sequence). CDR3 nucleotides: TGTGCCAGTAGTAACGTCTGGAGTCAGTATAGCAATCAGCCCCAGCATTTT. Protein product: CASSNVWSQYSNQPQHF.

This sequence joins TRBV19 and TRBJ1-1; a weak D match, TRBD1 (6 bases). CDR3 size: 16 residues. The V gene lost 5 bases and the J gene lost 0 bases, with 16 bases spanning the gap. Germline CDR1 and CDR2: LNHDA and SQIVND (reference sequence). CDR3 nucleotides: TGTGCCAGTAGTCCCAGACAGGCTCTCATGAACACTGAAGCTTTCTTT. Protein product: CASSPRQALMNTEAFF.

This clone was counted a few times. The chain has TRBV4-1 and TRBJ2-1, with 7 bases identical to TRBD2. V dropped 0 bases and J dropped 2; count of bases not matched to a gene: 7. The CDR3 length is 17 residues. The V gene's germline CDR1 is MGHRA and CDR2 YSYEKL. CDR3 coding DNA: TGCGCCAGCAGCCAAGATGGCCTAGCGGTCGCCTACAATGAGCAGTTCTTC. Translated: CASSQDGLAVAYNEQFF.